Shown below are 14 T cell receptor beta chains from a single sample sequenced in a study of beta chain features in type 1 diabetes. Expressed TCRB transcripts were sequenced because the isolated RNA had all been reverse transcribed beforehand. Only in-frame clones appear in the TCRdb table, and some are missing; sequencing was by immunoSEQ multiplex PCR. This table holds almost 350,000 clones, about 20% found once. Sequences were obtained from naive CD4+ T cells from blood. The receptor source for this set is a young woman in good health.

This clone was seen a few times. V is TRBV5-1 and J is TRBJ1-1; weak D call: TRBD1 (5 bases). V was trimmed by 0 bases and J by 4 bases, leaving 10 bases between them. CDR1 SGHRS and CDR2 YFSETQ come from the germline V gene. This CDR3 region has 14 residues. CDR3 sequence: CASSLDGGGTEAFF. The DNA of the CDR3 is TGCGCCAGCAGCTTGGATGGGGGAGGCACTGAAGCTTTCTTT.

This clone was counted only a few times. The V gene is TRBV29-1, the J gene TRBJ1-3; D is unclear. The CDR3 runs to 15 residues. V was trimmed by 4 bases and J by 0 bases, leaving 13 bases between them. Germline V CDR1 and CDR2: SQVTM, ANQGSEA. The CDR3 nucleotides are TGCAGCGTTGTGGTGCAGGCTAACTCTGGAAACACCATATATTTT. Its translation: CSVVVQANSGNTIYF.

This clone was detected only a few times. The chain joins TRBV5-1 to TRBJ2-4; D not certain. From germline, CDR1 is SGHRS and CDR2 YFSETQ. The CDR3 consists of 15 residues. Trimming cost V 4 bases and J 6 bases, with 17 bases left between them. The CDR3: CASSHKNEPPNIQYF. The CDR3 bases are TGCGCCAGCAGCCATAAAAATGAGCCCCCAAACATTCAGTACTTC.

The chain couples TRBV2 to TRBJ2-2, with 11 bases aligning to TRBD2. The CDR3 runs to 15 residues. The trim removed 5 bases at V and 5 bases at J, leaving 4 bases unmatched. Looked up from germline, CDR1 is SNHLY and CDR2 is FYNNEI. The CDR3 reads CASSLLAGETGELFF. The CDR3 DNA is TGTGCCAGCAGTCTACTAGCGGGAGAAACCGGGGAGCTGTTTTTT.

This clone came up a few times. This chain joins TRBV7-2 and TRBJ1-2; D is possibly TRBD1 (6 bases). CDR1 is SGHTA, CDR2 FQGNSA, per germline. The V end was cut by 5 bases, the J end by 5 bases, with 18 bases between. This CDR3 contains 15 residues. This chain's CDR3 is CASSLSGGARYGYTF. The CDR3 coding sequence is TGTGCCAGCAGCCTCTCTGGGGGGGCGCGTTATGGCTACACCTTC.

This clone has only a few counts. The chain employs TRBV5-1 and TRBJ2-6; D is uncertain. The CDR3 spans 15 residues. CDR1 is SGHRS and CDR2 is YFSETQ in the germline V gene. V was pared by 1 base and J by 2 bases, with 7 bases between. The CDR3 protein is CASSLSRAGANVLTF. The CDR3, as DNA: TGCGCCAGCAGCTTGTCCCGGGCTGGGGCCAACGTCCTGACTTTC.

The J gene is TRBJ2-1, the V gene TRBV29-1; 7 nucleotides line up with TRBD2. The CDR3 consists of 15 residues. Per the germline V gene, CDR1 is SQVTM and CDR2 is ANQGSEA. V gave up 7 bases and J gave up 1 base; unmatched junction bases: 10. The CDR3 loop is CSASGGGSSYNEQFF. The CDR3 nucleotides read TGCAGCGCCTCCGGCGGCGGGAGTTCCTACAATGAGCAGTTCTTC.

There are a few counts of this clone. The genes are TRBV5-1 and TRBJ2-7, with 12 bases that match TRBD1. The CDR3 has 14 residues. Germline CDR1 and CDR2: SGHRS and YFSETQ. The V segment lost 4 bases and the J segment 6 bases; nucleotides outside the gene matches: 5. The CDR3 is CASSQRDRGLEQYF. The DNA for the CDR3 is TGCGCCAGCAGCCAAAGGGACAGGGGGCTCGAGCAGTACTTC. Combining the CDR3 with reference TRBV5-1 and TRBJ2-7 gives the whole variable domain KAGVTQTPRYLIKTRGQQVTLSCSPISGHRSVSWYQQTPGQGLQFLFEYFSETQRNKGNFPGRFSGRQFSNSRSEMNVSTLELGDSALYLCASSQRDRGLEQYFGPGTRLTVT.

The gene calls are TRBV5-1 and TRBJ2-7, with 8 bases that match TRBD1. J gave up 4 bases and V 3 bases, and 3 bases lay outside the gene matches. CDR3 length equals 13 residues. CDR1 and CDR2 (germline): SGHRS, YFSETQ. The CDR3: CASSSGTGYEQYF. For the CDR3, the DNA is TGCGCCAGCAGCTCCGGGACAGGATACGAGCAGTACTTC.

This clone was seen a few times. The chain employs TRBV29-1 and TRBJ1-1; D might be TRBD1 (6 bases). The germline V gene encodes CDR1 SQVTM and CDR2 ANQGSEA. The ends were cut back, 7 bases at V and 0 bases at J, with 15 bases in the middle. This CDR3 is 14 amino acids long. DNA of the CDR3: TGCAGCGCCCGCTACAGGGATCTGAACACTGAAGCTTTCTTT. Translated, it gives CSARYRDLNTEAFF. Full variable domain (remainder filled in from reference TRBV29-1 and TRBJ1-1): SAVISQKPSRDICQRGTSLTIQCQVDSQVTMMFWYRQQPGQSLTLIATANQGSEATYESGFVIDKFPISRPNLTFSTLTVSNMSPEDSSIYLCSARYRDLNTEAFFGQGTRLTVV.

The CDR3 loop is CASSGGLAGTDTQYF. DNA of the CDR3: TGTGCCAGCAGTGGGGGACTAGCGGGGACAGATACGCAGTATTTT. The gene calls are TRBV27 and TRBJ2-3; 13 nucleotides agree with TRBD2. Germline V gene lookup returns CDR1 MNHEY and CDR2 SMNVEV (reference sequence). The V and J ends lost 5 bases and 3 bases, in that order; junction bases with no gene match: 2. This CDR3 has 15 residues.

V and J are TRBV18 and TRBJ2-7, with D possibly matching TRBD2 (5 bases). CDR1 is KGHSH and CDR2 is LQKENI in the germline V gene. The CDR3 is 13 amino acids. With 6 bases removed from V and 3 bases from J, the gap between germline ends came to 12 bases. DNA of the CDR3: TGTGCCAGCTCGCCGGCTAGCAGCTACGAGCAGTACTTC. Its translation is CASSPASSYEQYF.

V usage is TRBV4-2 and J usage is TRBJ2-1; the match to TRBD2 covers 13 bases. CDR1 is LGHNA and CDR2 is YNFKEQ in the germline V gene. V trimming: 0 bases; J trimming: 10 bases; junction bases outside the gene matches: 6. The CDR3 runs to 16 residues. This CDR3 reads CASSQEGTSGIREQFF. In DNA form, the CDR3 reads TGTGCCAGCAGCCAAGAGGGGACTAGCGGGATACGCGAGCAGTTCTTC.

The chain joins TRBV5-1 to TRBJ2-5; the D gene is possibly TRBD2 (5 bases). This CDR3 region has 16 residues. V was clipped by 0 bases and J by 5 bases, with 17 bases between them. Germline V gene sequence: CDR1 SGHRS, CDR2 YFSETQ. This CDR3 is CASSLDRAYSGETQYF. For the CDR3, the DNA is TGCGCCAGCAGCTTGGACCGGGCCTACTCGGGGGAGACCCAGTACTTC.